The subject of this entry is one TCR beta chain. No antigen is known for it. Base-call qualities are not available, and no considerably larger clone is one nucleotide away. The sample is drawn from a study of OX40 agonist ivuxolimab in advanced cancers. Context from the whole study: Ivuxolimab was a fully human IgG2 agonistic monoclonal antibody targeting the costimulatory receptor OX40 (CD134). Intravenous ivuxolimab was administered to patients every 2 weeks at six dose levels: 0.01, 0.1, 0.3, 1.5, 3 and 10 mg/kg. Of the roughly 52 dose-escalation patients, hepatocellular carcinoma was present in about 20, melanoma in roughly 15, renal cell carcinoma in 9 and head and neck cancer in 9. The dose-escalation cohort was 82.7% male with a mean age of approximately 60 years, ranging from roughly 20 to 80. Patients were allowed to have had prior anti-PD-1, anti-PD-L1 or anti-CTLA-4 therapy, and 40% of the dose-escalation patients had been treated with checkpoint inhibitors. Partial responses were achieved by three dose-escalation patients, of whom one had hepatocellular carcinoma and two had cutaneous melanoma. The point of sequencing TCRbeta in the periphery was to test whether ivuxolimab changed TCR sequence diversity and drove clonal T-cell expansion. The paper describes the monotherapy dose-escalation part (N ≈ 52 patients) of the phase I trial of ivuxolimab. What the study reported, not specific to this receptor: The antigen specificity of the clonally expanded peripheral T cells was not determined. Partial responders in the 0.1-3.0 mg/kg groups had among the lowest normalized peripheral clonal expansion, especially among CD8+ T cells. On average, CD8+ T cells showed more expanded clones than CD4+ T cells after ivuxolimab. Low levels of normalized T-cell clonal expansion were also seen in some patients who did not respond. Clonal expansion of both CD4+ and CD8+ blood T cells was observed from baseline to week 6 at doses 0.1 to 3.0 mg/kg.

Genomic DNA was isolated from the sorted cells so that the TCRbeta CDR3 region could be sequenced. The immunoSEQ Assay was used to sequence the TCRbeta CDR3 regions. The source is immuneACCESS, and TCRdb retained only in-frame sequences with V and J called. Part of the clones is not carried over; for the studies checked, unresolved V genes explain less than half of this, and the remainder is unexplained. Present in this sample are about 53,000 clones, 80% to 85% of which were seen just once. The top ten clonotypes cover about 4.5% of the sample. Relative to germline, V is missing 5 bases and J is missing 7 bases, with 14 bases of the junction outside any gene match. The CDR3, cysteine through phenylalanine, is 16 amino acids long. This entry keeps only the CDR3 DNA: 48 bases, framed from base 1. For CDR1 and CDR2, the germline V gene lists SGHTA and FQGNSA. Patients with a history of autoimmune disease or receiving systemic immunosuppression were excluded from the trial. Peripheral blood for TCR sequencing was drawn from every dose cohort at baseline, at cycle 4 day 1 and at cycle 7 day 1. The samples were drawn from a first-in-human, open-label, multicenter phase I dose-escalation trial of ivuxolimab. Adults with locally advanced or metastatic head and neck squamous cell, hepatocellular, melanoma or renal cell carcinoma were enrolled in the trial. Before TCR sequencing, CD4+ T cells and CD8+ T cells were sorted from peripheral blood as separate populations.

Rearrangement joined TRBV7-2 to TRBJ2-1, with 7 bases matching TRBD1. The sequencing used CD4+ or CD8+ T cells sorted from blood, collected in a trial of the OX40 agonist ivuxolimab. The TCR originated in an adult with an advanced solid tumor such as melanoma, head and neck, liver or kidney cancer. The sequenced DNA: TGTGCCAGCAGCCTACAAAGACCGGGACAGAGAAATGAGCAGTTCTTC. This encodes CASSLQRPGQRNEQFF.